The present T cell receptor beta chain was sequenced within a study of blood T cells in healthy people across ages. This CDR3 comprises 15 residues. The germline V gene encodes CDR1 SNHLY and CDR2 FYNNEI. V was pared by 0 bases and J by 9 bases, with 15 bases between. This clonotype has a handful of counts. Primers used in a second PCR of about 6 to 12 cycles were a sample-barcoded 5' primer and a J-beta primer mix. CDR3-containing paired-end reads numbering at least 2.5 million came from each sample. TCRdb recomputed calls from the 5' RACE reads with MiXCR, one row per CDR3 protein. The sample includes about 1.6 million distinct CDR3 sequences, approximately 32% of them seen just once.

This chain connects TRBV2 to TRBJ2-1; D gene ambiguous. Sequenced material: blood. The receptor was derived from a woman aged 30 to 39 in good health. In DNA, the CDR3 is TGTGCCAGCAGTGAAGCTTCCCCCCGAGTGAGTGAGCAGTTCTTC. Encoded protein: CASSEASPRVSEQFF.